What follows are 10 T cell receptor beta chains derived from one specimen sequenced in a study of blood T cell repertoires in COVID-19. Some clones are missing from TCRdb's copy, which holds only in-frame ones; the method was immunoSEQ multiplex PCR. The sample has about 270,000 clones, over 75% seen once. Sequencing was done on a sample of peripheral blood. The receptors derive from a human donor in a cohort sampled during active COVID-19.

This clone was found once. The V gene is TRBV7-3, the J gene TRBJ2-5, with TRBD1 matching over 9 bases. Germline V CDR1 and CDR2: SGHTA, FQGTGA. Trimming at V came to 5 bases and at J to 2 bases, leaving 9 bases not matched to a gene. CDR3 size: 16 residues. The CDR3 region is CASSNPGTGSQETQYF. Here the CDR3 DNA reads TGTGCCAGCAGCAACCCCGGGACAGGGTCTCAAGAGACCCAGTACTTC.

This clone was observed once. CDR3 protein: CASARSDYNEQFF. The CDR3 DNA is TGCGCCAGCGCCAGAAGCGATTACAATGAGCAGTTCTTC. This chain joins TRBV5-1 and TRBJ2-1; D is unclear. Germline assignment: CDR1 SGHRS and CDR2 YFSETQ. Trimming shortened V by 7 bases and J by 4 bases, and 12 bases separated the two germline ends. CDR3 length equals 13 residues.

This chain uses TRBV5-1 with TRBJ1-1; a possible D gene is TRBD1 (5 bases). From germline, CDR1 is SGHRS and CDR2 YFSETQ. This CDR3 is built from 13 residues. Trimming left V 4 bases short and J 3 bases short, with 10 bases between. The CDR3 region is CASSPVRDTEAFF. DNA for the CDR3: TGCGCCAGCAGCCCGGTCAGGGACACTGAAGCTTTCTTT. Supplemented by reference TRBV5-1 and TRBJ1-1, the full variable domain reads KAGVTQTPRYLIKTRGQQVTLSCSPISGHRSVSWYQQTPGQGLQFLFEYFSETQRNKGNFPGRFSGRQFSNSRSEMNVSTLELGDSALYLCASSPVRDTEAFFGQGTRLTVV.

The chain has TRBV28 and TRBJ1-2; the match to TRBD1 covers 8 bases. V shed 7 bases, J shed 7 bases, and the junction held 11 bases outside the gene matches. The CDR3 runs to 14 residues. Germline V gene lookup returns CDR1 MDHEN and CDR2 SYDVKM. The CDR3 DNA is TGTGCCAGCACCCGGACAGGGATTATTTCTGGCTACACCTTC. Its translation: CASTRTGIISGYTF.

V gene TRBV5-1 combines with J gene TRBJ1-2, with 10 bases matching TRBD1. Looked up from germline, CDR1 is SGHRS and CDR2 is YFSETQ. Trimming cost V 4 bases and J 4 bases; bases outside gene matches: 4. This CDR3 has 14 amino acids. This CDR3 is CASSPTGGAYGYTF. In DNA, the CDR3 is TGCGCCAGCAGCCCGACAGGGGGCGCCTATGGCTACACCTTC.

This clone is a singleton in its sample. This chain uses TRBV6-5 with TRBJ1-6; the match to TRBD1 covers 9 bases. The J segment lost 6 bases and the V segment lost 6 bases, leaving 0 bases of the junction unmatched. From germline, CDR1 is MNHEY and CDR2 SVGAGI. The CDR3 is made up of 13 amino acids. The chain's CDR3 is CASRGQGNSPLHF. In DNA form, the CDR3 reads TGTGCCAGCAGGGGACAGGGTAATTCACCCCTCCACTTT.

This sequence joins TRBV5-1 and TRBJ2-1; possible D gene TRBD1, 6 bases. The V gene lost 0 bases and the J gene lost 1 base, with 8 bases spanning the gap. CDR3 size: 15 residues. Germline-derived CDR1 and CDR2 are SGHRS and YFSETQ. CDR3 protein: CASSLDRVSYNEQFF. The CDR3 DNA reads TGCGCCAGCAGCTTGGACAGGGTTTCCTACAATGAGCAGTTCTTC.

V usage is TRBV27 and J usage is TRBJ1-5; D remains unclear. Trimming removed 1 base at V and 4 bases at J, with 11 bases between. The germline V gene has CDR1 MNHEY and CDR2 SMNVEV (reference sequence). The CDR3 runs 15 residues. The CDR3 protein is CASSLWAAANQPQHF. CDR3 coding DNA: TGTGCCAGCAGTTTATGGGCAGCAGCTAATCAGCCCCAGCATTTT.

The chain recombines TRBV15 with TRBJ2-6, with D hard to call. Per the germline V gene, CDR1 is LNHNV and CDR2 is YYDKDF (reference sequence). This CDR3 region has 15 residues. The germline V and J ends were trimmed by 1 base and 0 bases, with 4 bases remaining between them. The CDR3 reads CATSRAGSGANVLTF. The CDR3 bases are TGTGCCACCAGCAGAGCGGGCTCTGGGGCCAACGTCCTGACTTTC.

This chain links TRBV6-5 with TRBJ2-2; weak D call: TRBD2 (6 bases). Trimming left V 0 bases short and J 9 bases short, with 17 bases between. CDR1 is MNHEY and CDR2 is SVGAGI in the germline V gene. This CDR3 is built from 16 residues. This chain's CDR3 is CASSYSKLAIGRELFF. The CDR3 DNA sequence: TGTGCCAGCAGTTACTCGAAACTAGCTATTGGCAGGGAGCTGTTTTTT.